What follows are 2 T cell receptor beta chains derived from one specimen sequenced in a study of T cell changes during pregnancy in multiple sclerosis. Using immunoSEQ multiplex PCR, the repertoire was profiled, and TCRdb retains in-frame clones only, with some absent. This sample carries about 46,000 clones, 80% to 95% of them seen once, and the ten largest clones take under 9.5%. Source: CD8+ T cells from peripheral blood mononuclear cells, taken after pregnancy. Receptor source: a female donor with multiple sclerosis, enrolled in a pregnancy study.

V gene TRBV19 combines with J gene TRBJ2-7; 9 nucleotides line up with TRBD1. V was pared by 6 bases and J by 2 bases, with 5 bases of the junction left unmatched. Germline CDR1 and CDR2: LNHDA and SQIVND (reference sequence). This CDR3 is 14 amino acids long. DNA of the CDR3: TGTGCCAGTAGCGCCGGACAGGGGACCTACGAGCAGTACTTC. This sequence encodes CASSAGQGTYEQYF.

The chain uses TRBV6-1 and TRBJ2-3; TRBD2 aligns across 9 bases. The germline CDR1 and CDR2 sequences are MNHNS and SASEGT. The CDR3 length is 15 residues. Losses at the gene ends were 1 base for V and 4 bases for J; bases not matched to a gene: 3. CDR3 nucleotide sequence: TGTGCCAGCAGTGAAGTTGCGGGAGGGGCAGATACGCAGTATTTT. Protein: CASSEVAGGADTQYF.